Here is one T cell receptor beta chain with its context. Its antigen is as yet unknown. The data were obtained in a study of T cells in tumors after PD-1 blockade. Study-wide background: No patient had prior checkpoint blockade, systemic immunosuppression, or radiotherapy within 4 weeks. During anti-PD-1 treatment, some patients continued daily vismodegib 150 mg. Blood samples averaged roughly 110,000 templates (range about 23,000-280,000) and 36,536 unique clonotypes. General study results and limits: Peripheral recruitment is suggested, as some novel exhausted tumor clones were in pre-treatment blood.

Sequenced by immunoSEQ multiplex PCR; TCRdb stores in-frame clones only, minus some. The sample lists 30,000 to 35,000 clones, roughly four fifths seen once, with around 43% in the top ten. V lost 6 bases, J lost 1 base, and 9 bases lay in between. This CDR3 spans 13 amino acids. Germline V gene lookup returns CDR1 MNHEY and CDR2 SVGEGT. This receptor was taken from a human donor with basal cell carcinoma. The source material was PBMCs, sampled after anti-PD-1 treatment. This chain joins TRBV6-2 or TRBV6-3 and TRBJ2-5; the D is unclear. This CDR3 reads CASSRRPQETQYF. The CDR3 DNA sequence: TGTGCCAGCAGCCGCCGGCCCCAAGAGACCCAGTACTTC.